A single sample is the source of the 22 T cell receptor beta chains below, sequenced in a study of T cell responses to AZD1222 COVID-19 vaccine. The assay was immunoSEQ multiplex PCR, and TCRdb's table has in-frame clones only and misses some. Here the sample spans about 150,000 clones, around 90% being singletons. The sequencing used peripheral blood, collected on day 0 of AZD1222 vaccination. The source is an adult in good health.

The CDR3 loop reads CASSYSMSSGSYNEQFF. In DNA, the CDR3 is TGTGCCAGCAGTTACTCGATGAGTAGCGGGTCCTACAATGAGCAGTTCTTC. The chain combines TRBV6-2 or TRBV6-3 with TRBJ2-1; 7 nucleotides line up with TRBD2. There are 17 residues in the CDR3. The V gene end was trimmed by 0 bases and the J gene end by 1 base; junction bases not matched to a gene: 6. Germline values: CDR1 MNHEY, CDR2 SVGEGT.

The chain links TRBV5-1 to TRBJ2-2; weak D call: TRBD2 (5 bases). CDR3 length equals 15 residues. Trimming removed 5 bases from V and 4 bases from J, with 15 bases in between. Germline V gene data show CDR1 as SGHRS and CDR2 as YFSETQ. In DNA form, the CDR3 reads TGCGCCAGCAGGGCCGGGCCCGAGGGCACCGGGGAGCTGTTTTTT. Protein: CASRAGPEGTGELFF.

V usage is TRBV10-1 and J usage is TRBJ1-5; tentatively, D is TRBD1 (5 bases). Trimming removed 0 bases at V and 6 bases at J, with 15 bases between. CDR1 is WNHNN, CDR2 SYGVQD, per germline (reference sequence). The CDR3 has 16 amino acids. CDR3 bases: TGCGCCAGCAGTGAGTCAGGGACTCCTGCAGGTCAGCCCCAGCATTTT. Encoded protein: CASSESGTPAGQPQHF.

The gene calls are TRBV19 and TRBJ2-7, with TRBD1 identical over 9 bases. This CDR3 is built from 12 residues. With 5 bases clipped from V and 4 bases from J, the junction kept 0 bases outside the gene matches. Germline CDR1 reads LNHDA; CDR2 reads SQIVND (reference sequence). CDR3 loop: CASSDRGYEQYF. CDR3 DNA: TGTGCCAGTAGTGACAGGGGGTACGAGCAGTACTTC.

This chain connects TRBV18 to TRBJ2-2, with a weak D call TRBD1 (7 bases). The CDR3 is made up of 16 amino acids. V lost 5 bases, J lost 6 bases, and 19 bases lay in between. The germline gives CDR1 KGHSH, CDR2 LQKENI. The CDR3 bases are TGTGCCAGCTCAGCGGGACAGCCAGGTGTTTCCGGGGAGCTGTTTTTT. Residues: CASSAGQPGVSGELFF.

This clone was seen a handful of times. Compared with germline, one end of the junction differs, possibly owing to a read error. The chain recombines TRBV7-7 with TRBJ2-3; TRBD2 matches at 8 bases. Germline V gives CDR1 SSHAT, CDR2 FNYEAQ (reference sequence). The CDR3 covers 15 residues. The CDR3 DNA sequence: TGTGCTAGCAGCTTAGCGGGGAAGGGGCCAGATACGCAGTATTTT. Translated, it gives CASSLAGKGPDTQYF.

The rearrangement uses TRBV11-2 and TRBJ2-6; TRBD1 matches at 9 bases. Trimming took 11 bases from V and 0 from J; bases not matched to a gene: 8. CDR1 is SGHAT and CDR2 is FQNNGV in the germline V gene. The CDR3 sequence is 16 residues long. The CDR3 region has the DNA TGTGCCTGCGGACAGGGGCCACTCTCTGGGGCCAACGTCCTGACTTTC. The encoded protein is CACGQGPLSGANVLTF.

This chain uses TRBV4-3 with TRBJ1-2; a weak D match, TRBD1 (5 bases). Trimming took 0 bases from V and 3 from J, leaving 11 bases between them. This CDR3 has 15 amino acids. Germline V gene data show CDR1 as LGHNA and CDR2 as YSLEER. CDR3 in amino acids: CASSQDRDEDYGYTF. The CDR3 DNA is TGCGCCAGCAGCCAAGATCGGGACGAGGACTATGGCTACACCTTC.

The sample holds one count of this clone. The CDR3 nucleotides are TGCAGCGTTGAGGTCGCGGGGAACGAGCAGTACTTC. Its translation is CSVEVAGNEQYF. The chain carries TRBV29-1 and TRBJ2-7; maybe TRBD2 (6 bases). Germline lookup yields CDR1 SQVTM and CDR2 ANQGSEA. V dropped 3 bases and J dropped 5 bases, with 11 bases sitting between them. CDR3 size: 12 residues.

This clone has more than one count but fewer than ten. V is TRBV5-1 and J is TRBJ2-7, with D maybe TRBD2 (6 bases). Deletions cut 0 bases from V and 7 bases from J, with 17 bases between. Germline loops: CDR1 SGHRS, CDR2 YFSETQ. CDR3 size: 15 residues. CDR3 region: CASSLGLASPREQYF. The CDR3 region has the DNA TGCGCCAGCAGCTTGGGCCTAGCGTCCCCTAGGGAGCAGTACTTC.

This chain uses TRBV15 with TRBJ1-6, with no clear D. The ends were cut back, 0 bases at V and 16 bases at J, with 22 bases in the middle. CDR1 is LNHNV and CDR2 is YYDKDF in the germline V gene (reference sequence). This CDR3 spans 16 amino acids. CDR3 in DNA: TGTGCCACCAGCAGAGATATCCCCTACATGGAGATGGGTCTCCACTTT. Protein product: CATSRDIPYMEMGLHF.

The chain uses TRBV30 and TRBJ2-3; TRBD2 aligns across 8 bases. CDR3 size: 14 residues. Germline V gene data show CDR1 as GTSNPN and CDR2 as SVGIG (reference sequence). The J segment lost 5 bases and the V segment lost 5 bases, leaving 9 bases of the junction unmatched. Here the CDR3 DNA reads TGTGCCTGGGCCCCTGCGGGAGGAATAGATACGCAGTATTTT. This gives the protein CAWAPAGGIDTQYF.

V usage is TRBV19 and J usage is TRBJ1-2; possibly TRBD1 for D (5 bases). Trimming removed 8 bases from V and 8 bases from J, with 21 bases in between. Germline loops: CDR1 LNHDA, CDR2 SQIVND (reference sequence). There are 14 residues in the CDR3. Here the CDR3 reads CASRLIGTQAGYTF. The CDR3 DNA reads as TGTGCCAGTCGCCTTATAGGGACCCAGGCCGGCTACACCTTC.

V is TRBV29-1 and J is TRBJ2-5; TRBD1 matches 9 bases. Germline assignment: CDR1 SQVTM and CDR2 ANQGSEA. The CDR3 covers 15 residues. The V and J ends lost 6 bases and 5 bases, in that order; junction bases with no gene match: 13. CDR3 coding DNA: TGCAGCGTCAGAGGGACAGGGCGGAATGGGGAGACCCAGTACTTC. Protein sequence: CSVRGTGRNGETQYF.

The chain has TRBV7-9 and TRBJ1-2; TRBD1 matches 9 bases. This CDR3 is built from 15 residues. Per the germline V gene, CDR1 is SEHNR and CDR2 is FQNEAQ (reference sequence). Losses at the gene ends were 4 bases for V and 4 bases for J; bases not matched to a gene: 7. CDR3 coding DNA: TGTGCCAGCAGCTCCTGGGACAGGGCGTCCTATGGCTACACCTTC. Translating it yields CASSSWDRASYGYTF. Full variable domain (rest looked up from reference TRBV7-9 and TRBJ1-2): DTGVSQNPRHKITKRGQNVTFRCDPISEHNRLYWYRQTLGQGPEFLTYFQNEAQLEKSRLLSDRFSAERPKGSFSTLEIQRTEQGDSAMYLCASSSWDRASYGYTFGSGTRLTVV.

CDR3 protein: CASSLSMLRGQGTGYTF. DNA of the CDR3: TGTGCCAGCAGTTTATCAATGTTGAGGGGACAGGGGACTGGCTACACCTTC. The V call is TRBV27, the J call TRBJ1-2; TRBD1 aligns across 10 bases. Germline V CDR1 and CDR2: MNHEY, SMNVEV (reference sequence). Germline trimming cut 0 bases from V and 7 bases from J; bases unmatched to any gene: 11. This CDR3 is 17 amino acids long.

The chain has TRBV13 and TRBJ1-6; D unclear. Per germline, CDR1 PRHDT and CDR2 FYEKMQ (reference sequence). V lost 3 bases, J lost 0 bases, and 15 bases lay in between. This CDR3 has 18 residues. The CDR3 region is CASSLYLGGGSYNSPLHF. The CDR3 DNA follows: TGTGCCAGCAGCTTGTATTTGGGCGGTGGCTCCTATAATTCACCCCTCCACTTT.

The chain carries TRBV4-1 and TRBJ1-2, with TRBD1 matching over 8 bases. Germline CDR1 and CDR2: MGHRA and YSYEKL. The CDR3 is 14 residues long. Losses at the gene ends were 1 base for V and 7 bases for J; bases not matched to a gene: 5. The CDR3 coding sequence is TGCGCCAGCAGCCAAGCGGACAGGGTCGGTGGCTACACCTTC. Protein: CASSQADRVGGYTF.

This sequence joins TRBV7-9 and TRBJ1-1, with D unclear. CDR1 SEHNR and CDR2 FQNEAQ come from the germline V gene (reference sequence). V was clipped by 3 bases and J by 0 bases, with 5 bases between them. This CDR3 contains 13 residues. In nucleotides, the CDR3 is TGTGCCAGCAGCTTTGAGGTGAACACTGAAGCTTTCTTT. Its protein is CASSFEVNTEAFF.

J is TRBJ1-2 and V is TRBV29-1, with D tentatively TRBD1 (5 bases). Per the germline V gene, CDR1 is SQVTM and CDR2 is ANQGSEA. V lost 8 bases and J lost 6, with 19 bases in between. The CDR3 runs 13 residues. CDR3 nucleotide sequence: TGCAGCACCCCCCGTGGAGGGGAGAATGGCTACACCTTC. Translating it yields CSTPRGGENGYTF. Combining the CDR3 with reference TRBV29-1 and TRBJ1-2 gives the whole variable domain SAVISQKPSRDICQRGTSLTIQCQVDSQVTMMFWYRQQPGQSLTLIATANQGSEATYESGFVIDKFPISRPNLTFSTLTVSNMSPEDSSIYLCSTPRGGENGYTFGSGTRLTVV.

In this sample, this clone turned up once. This rearrangement joins TRBV10-3 to TRBJ2-1; no reliable D call. V gave up 4 bases and J gave up 3 bases, with 10 bases separating them. This CDR3 region has 14 residues. Germline CDR1 reads ENHRY; CDR2 reads SYGVKD. The CDR3 coding sequence is TGTGCCATCAGTGGACCTACTCTCTACAATGAGCAGTTCTTC. Protein sequence: CAISGPTLYNEQFF.

The rearrangement links TRBV19 to TRBJ1-2; 7 bases match TRBD1. The germline V gene encodes CDR1 LNHDA and CDR2 SQIVND (reference sequence). The V gene end was trimmed by 3 bases and the J gene end by 7 bases; junction bases not matched to a gene: 11. This CDR3 spans 15 amino acids. CDR3 loop: CASSMSTRQGGGYTF. The CDR3 region has the DNA TGTGCCAGTAGTATGAGTACTCGACAGGGAGGTGGCTACACCTTC.